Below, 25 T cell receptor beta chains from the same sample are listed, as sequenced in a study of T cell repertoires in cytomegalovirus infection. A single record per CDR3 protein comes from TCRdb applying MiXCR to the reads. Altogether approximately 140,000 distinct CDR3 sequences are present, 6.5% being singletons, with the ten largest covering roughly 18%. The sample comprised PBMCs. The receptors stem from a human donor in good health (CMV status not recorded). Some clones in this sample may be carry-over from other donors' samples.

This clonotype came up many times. CDR3 sequence reads: CASSLTPGKAFF. DNA of the CDR3: TGTGCCAGCAGCTTAACCCCAGGGAAAGCTTTCTTT. The genes are TRBV7-3 and TRBJ1-1; TRBD1 might be the D (5 bases). The V end lost 0 bases, the J end lost 9 bases, and 8 bases lay between the germline ends. Germline V gives CDR1 SGHTA, CDR2 FQGTGA. This CDR3 has 12 residues. Filled out from reference TRBV7-3 and TRBJ1-1, the complete variable domain reads GAGVSQTPSNKVTEKGKYVELRCDPISGHTALYWYRQSLGQGPEFLIYFQGTGAADDSGLPNDRFFAVRPEGSVSTLKIQRTERGDSAVYLCASSLTPGKAFFGQGTRLTVV.

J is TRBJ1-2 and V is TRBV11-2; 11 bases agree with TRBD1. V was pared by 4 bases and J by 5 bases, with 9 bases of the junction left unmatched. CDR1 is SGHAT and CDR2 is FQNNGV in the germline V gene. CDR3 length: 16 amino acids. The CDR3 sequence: CASSYSGTGGVYGYTF. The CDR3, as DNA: TGTGCCAGCAGCTACTCCGGGACAGGGGGAGTTTATGGCTACACCTTC.

CDR3 sequence: CSAPLGSVPEQFF. DNA for the CDR3: TGCAGTGCTCCCCTAGGATCGGTGCCTGAGCAGTTCTTC. The rearrangement joins TRBV20-1 to TRBJ2-1; D gene unclear. The CDR3 runs to 13 residues. Between the trimmed V and J ends, which lost 5 bases and 9 bases, there was a span of 17 bases. Germline V gene lookup returns CDR1 DFQATT and CDR2 SNEGSKA (reference sequence).

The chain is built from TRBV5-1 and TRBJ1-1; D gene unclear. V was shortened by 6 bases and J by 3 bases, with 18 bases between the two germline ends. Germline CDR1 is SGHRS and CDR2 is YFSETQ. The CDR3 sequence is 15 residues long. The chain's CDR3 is CASTWEGSRDTEAFF. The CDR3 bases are TGCGCCAGCACCTGGGAGGGTAGTCGGGACACTGAAGCTTTCTTT.

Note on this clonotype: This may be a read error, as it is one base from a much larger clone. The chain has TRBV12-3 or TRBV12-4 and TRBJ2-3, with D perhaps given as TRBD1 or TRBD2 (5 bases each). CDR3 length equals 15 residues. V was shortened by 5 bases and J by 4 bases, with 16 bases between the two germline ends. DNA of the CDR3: TGTGCCAGCAGTAACGCAGGGAGAGGGGCAGATACGCAGTATTTT. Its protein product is CASSNAGRGADTQYF.

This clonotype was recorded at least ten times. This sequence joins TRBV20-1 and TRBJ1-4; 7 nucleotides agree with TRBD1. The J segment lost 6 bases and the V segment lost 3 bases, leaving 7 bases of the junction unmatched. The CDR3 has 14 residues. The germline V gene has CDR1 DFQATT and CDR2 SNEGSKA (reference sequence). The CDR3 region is CSARPGTEHEKLFF. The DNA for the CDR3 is TGCAGTGCTAGGCCCGGGACAGAACATGAAAAACTGTTTTTT.

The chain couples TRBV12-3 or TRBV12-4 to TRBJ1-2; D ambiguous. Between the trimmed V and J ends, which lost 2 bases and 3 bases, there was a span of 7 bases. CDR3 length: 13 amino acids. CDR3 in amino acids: CASSLWTDYGYTF. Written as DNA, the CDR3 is TGTGCCAGCAGTTTATGGACGGACTATGGCTACACCTTC.

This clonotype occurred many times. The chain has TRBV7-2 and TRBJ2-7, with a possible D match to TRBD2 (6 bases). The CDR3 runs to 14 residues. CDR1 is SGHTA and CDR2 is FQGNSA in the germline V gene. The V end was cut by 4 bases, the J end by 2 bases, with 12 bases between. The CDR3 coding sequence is TGTGCCAGCAGCTCGGGACTCCTTGCCTACGAGCAGTACTTC. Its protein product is CASSSGLLAYEQYF. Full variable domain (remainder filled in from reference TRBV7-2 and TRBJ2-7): GAGVSQSPSNKVTEKGKDVELRCDPISGHTALYWYRQSLGQGLEFLIYFQGNSAPDKSGLPSDRFSAERTGGSVSTLTIQRTQQEDSAVYLCASSSGLLAYEQYFGPGTRLTVT.

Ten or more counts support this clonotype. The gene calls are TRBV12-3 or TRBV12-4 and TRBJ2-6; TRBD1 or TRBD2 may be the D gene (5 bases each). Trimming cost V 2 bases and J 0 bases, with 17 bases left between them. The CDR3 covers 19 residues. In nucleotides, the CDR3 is TGTGCCAGCAGTTTATATCGACGGGGCAGCTCCTCTGGGGCCAACGTCCTGACTTTC. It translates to CASSLYRRGSSSGANVLTF.

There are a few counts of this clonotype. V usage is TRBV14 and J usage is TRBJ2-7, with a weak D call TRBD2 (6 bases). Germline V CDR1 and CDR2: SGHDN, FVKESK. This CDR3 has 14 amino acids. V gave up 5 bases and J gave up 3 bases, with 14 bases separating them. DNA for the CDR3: TGTGCCAGCAGCGAATCGGGACTCTTCTACGAGCAGTACTTC. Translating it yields CASSESGLFYEQYF.

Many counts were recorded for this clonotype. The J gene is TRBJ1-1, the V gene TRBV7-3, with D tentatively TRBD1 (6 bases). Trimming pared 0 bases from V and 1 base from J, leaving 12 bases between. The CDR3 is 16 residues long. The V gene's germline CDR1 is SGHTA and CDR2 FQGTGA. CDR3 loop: CASSLTQQGGNTEAFF. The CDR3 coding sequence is TGTGCCAGCAGCTTAACACAACAGGGAGGGAACACTGAAGCTTTCTTT.

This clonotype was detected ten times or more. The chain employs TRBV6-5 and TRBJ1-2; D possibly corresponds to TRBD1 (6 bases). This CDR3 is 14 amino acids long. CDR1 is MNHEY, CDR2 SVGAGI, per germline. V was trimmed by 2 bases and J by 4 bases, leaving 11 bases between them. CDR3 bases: TGTGCCAGCAGTTACGGGACATCAGTCTATGGCTACACCTTC. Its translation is CASSYGTSVYGYTF.

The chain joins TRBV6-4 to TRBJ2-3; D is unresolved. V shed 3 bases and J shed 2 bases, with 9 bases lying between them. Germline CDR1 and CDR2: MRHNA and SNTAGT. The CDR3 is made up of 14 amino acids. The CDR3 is CASSETEHTDTQYF. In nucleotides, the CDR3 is TGTGCCAGCAGTGAAACAGAACACACAGATACGCAGTATTTT.

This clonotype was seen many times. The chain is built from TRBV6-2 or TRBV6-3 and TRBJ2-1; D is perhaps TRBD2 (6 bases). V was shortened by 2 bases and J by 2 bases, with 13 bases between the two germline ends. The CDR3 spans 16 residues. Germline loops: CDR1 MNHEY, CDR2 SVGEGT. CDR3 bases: TGTGCCAGCAGTTACATTTTCGGGAGCCCCTACAATGAGCAGTTCTTC. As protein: CASSYIFGSPYNEQFF.

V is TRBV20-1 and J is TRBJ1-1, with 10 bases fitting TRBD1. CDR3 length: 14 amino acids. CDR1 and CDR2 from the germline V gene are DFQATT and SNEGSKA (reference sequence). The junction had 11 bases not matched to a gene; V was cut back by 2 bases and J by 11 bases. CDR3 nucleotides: TGCAGTGCTAGAAAGGTGACAGGGGGCGCGGAGGCTTTCTTT. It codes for CSARKVTGGAEAFF.

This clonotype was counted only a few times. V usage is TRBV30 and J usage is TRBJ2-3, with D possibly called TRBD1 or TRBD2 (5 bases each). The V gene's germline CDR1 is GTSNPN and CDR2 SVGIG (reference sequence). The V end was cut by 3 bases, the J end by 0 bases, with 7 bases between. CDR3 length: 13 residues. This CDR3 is CAWSRDSTDTQYF. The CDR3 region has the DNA TGTGCCTGGAGCCGGGACAGCACAGATACGCAGTATTTT.

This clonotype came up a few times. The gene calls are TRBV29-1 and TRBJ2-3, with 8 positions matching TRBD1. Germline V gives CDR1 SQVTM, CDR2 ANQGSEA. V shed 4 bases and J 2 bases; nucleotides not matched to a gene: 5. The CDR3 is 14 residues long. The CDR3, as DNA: TGCAGCGTTGCCCCAGGGGGCGTCACAGATACGCAGTATTTT. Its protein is CSVAPGGVTDTQYF.

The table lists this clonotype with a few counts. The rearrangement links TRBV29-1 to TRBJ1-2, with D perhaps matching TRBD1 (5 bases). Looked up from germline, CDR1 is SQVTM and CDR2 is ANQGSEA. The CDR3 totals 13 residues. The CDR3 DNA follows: TGCAGTGACTCCCGGGACTCCAACTATGGCTACACCTTC. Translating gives CSDSRDSNYGYTF. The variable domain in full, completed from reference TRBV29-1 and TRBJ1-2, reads SAVISQKPSRDICQRGTSLTIQCQVDSQVTMMFWYRQQPGQSLTLIATANQGSEATYESGFVIDKFPISRPNLTFSTLTVSNMSPEDSSIYLCSDSRDSNYGYTFGSGTRLTVV.

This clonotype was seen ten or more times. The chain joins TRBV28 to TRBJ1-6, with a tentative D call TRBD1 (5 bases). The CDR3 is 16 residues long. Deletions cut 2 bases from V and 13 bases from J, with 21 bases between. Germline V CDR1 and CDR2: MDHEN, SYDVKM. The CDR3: CASSLPGGEGFFPLHF. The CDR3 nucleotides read TGTGCCAGCAGTTTACCCGGAGGGGAAGGATTCTTCCCCCTCCACTTT.

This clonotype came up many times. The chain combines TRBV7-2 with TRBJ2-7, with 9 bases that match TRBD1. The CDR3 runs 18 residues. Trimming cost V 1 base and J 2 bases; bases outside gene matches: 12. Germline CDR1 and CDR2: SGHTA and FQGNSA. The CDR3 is CASSLEAPPGTGPYEQYF. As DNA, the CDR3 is TGTGCCAGCAGCTTAGAGGCACCTCCGGGGACAGGGCCCTACGAGCAGTACTTC. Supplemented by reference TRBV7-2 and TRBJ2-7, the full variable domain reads GAGVSQSPSNKVTEKGKDVELRCDPISGHTALYWYRQSLGQGLEFLIYFQGNSAPDKSGLPSDRFSAERTGGSVSTLTIQRTQQEDSAVYLCASSLEAPPGTGPYEQYFGPGTRLTVT.

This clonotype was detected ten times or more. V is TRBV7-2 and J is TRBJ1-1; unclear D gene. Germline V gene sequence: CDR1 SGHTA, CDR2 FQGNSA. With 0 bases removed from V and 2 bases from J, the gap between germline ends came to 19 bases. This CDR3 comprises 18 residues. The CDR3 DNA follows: TGTGCCAGCAGCTTAGCGGGCAGACTCACCTTAAGTAACACTGAAGCTTTCTTT. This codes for CASSLAGRLTLSNTEAFF.

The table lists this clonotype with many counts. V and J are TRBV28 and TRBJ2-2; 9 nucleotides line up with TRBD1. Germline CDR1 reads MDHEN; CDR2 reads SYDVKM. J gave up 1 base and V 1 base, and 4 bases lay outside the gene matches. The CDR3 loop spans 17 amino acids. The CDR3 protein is CASSLLGTGMNTGELFF. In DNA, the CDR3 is TGTGCCAGCAGTTTATTAGGGACAGGGATGAACACCGGGGAGCTGTTTTTT.

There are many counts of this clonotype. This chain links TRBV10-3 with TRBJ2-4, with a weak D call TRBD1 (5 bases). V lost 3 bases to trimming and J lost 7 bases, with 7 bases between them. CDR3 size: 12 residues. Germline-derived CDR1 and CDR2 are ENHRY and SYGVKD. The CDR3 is CAISEQANIQYF. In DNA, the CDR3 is TGTGCCATCAGTGAACAGGCGAACATTCAGTACTTC.

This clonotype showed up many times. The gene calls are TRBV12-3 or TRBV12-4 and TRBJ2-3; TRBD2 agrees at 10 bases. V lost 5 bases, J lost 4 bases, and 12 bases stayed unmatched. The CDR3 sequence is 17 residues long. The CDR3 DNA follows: TGTGCCAGCAGTCCACCCACGCCGGGACTAGCGCCAGATACGCAGTATTTT. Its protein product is CASSPPTPGLAPDTQYF.

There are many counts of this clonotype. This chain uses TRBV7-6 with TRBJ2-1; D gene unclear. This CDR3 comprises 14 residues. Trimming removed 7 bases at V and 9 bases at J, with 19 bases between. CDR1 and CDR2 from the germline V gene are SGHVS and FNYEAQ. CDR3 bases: TGTGCCAGCATGGGCTCGACGAGATCCGGTGAGCAGTTCTTC. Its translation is CASMGSTRSGEQFF.